This T cell receptor (beta chain) was captured by sequencing in a study of regulatory T cells in long-lasting Graves disease. Time point reported: newly diagnosed GD, antithyroid drugs for less than 3 months. From PBMCs, RNA was extracted and then used to make the TCR library. American Thyroid Association guidelines served as the basis for diagnosing Graves' disease. Unmatched junction bases numbered 11, after V lost 2 bases and J lost 0 bases. This CDR3 contains 19 residues. In germline, CDR1 is DFQATT, CDR2 SNEGSKA (reference sequence). CDR3 regions were amplified by Arm-PCR using iRepertoire HTBI primers to build TCR beta libraries. TCRdb re-called the multiplex PCR reads through MiXCR, storing one row per CDR3 protein. The repertoire holds some 500,000 distinct CDR3 sequences, with roughly a sixth as singletons. This clonotype was picked up many times. This sample was also put to use in a study of T cells in Graves' hyperthyroidism and ophthalmopathy.

The receptor comes from a woman aged 40-65 years with Graves disease. The sequenced sample was peripheral blood mononuclear cells (PBMCs), obtained at new diagnosis, from a patient treated with antithyroid drugs. The chain carries TRBV20-1 and TRBJ2-3; 13 bases match TRBD2. The CDR3 sequence is CSARLDDGLAGESTDTQYF. DNA for the CDR3: TGCAGTGCTAGACTCGACGATGGACTAGCGGGGGAAAGCACAGATACGCAGTATTTT.